The 20 T cell receptor beta chains below come from one sample, sequenced in a study of blood T cell repertoires in COVID-19. The repertoire was sequenced with immunoSEQ multiplex PCR; TCRdb's copy has only in-frame clones and lacks some. The data hold approximately 330,000 clones, with approximately 87% observed a single time. The sample was peripheral blood. These receptors all stem from a woman in her fifties or sixties with active or convalescent COVID-19.

The V and J genes are TRBV3-1 (or the pseudogene TRBV3-2) and TRBJ1-4; 9 nucleotides agree with TRBD1. CDR1 is LGHDT and CDR2 is YNNKEL in the germline V gene (reference sequence). Unmatched junction bases numbered 1, after V lost 4 bases and J lost 4 bases. The CDR3 is 14 amino acids. CDR3 amino acids: CASSRTGVNEKLFF. The CDR3 DNA reads as TGTGCCAGCAGCCGGACAGGGGTTAATGAAAAACTGTTTTTT.

This clone was observed a single time. V usage is TRBV5-5 and J usage is TRBJ2-7; D is possibly TRBD2 (5 bases). Trimming cost V 7 bases and J 3 bases, with 17 bases left between them. This CDR3 is built from 14 residues. Germline values: CDR1 SGHKS, CDR2 YYEKEE (reference sequence). The CDR3: CASSGGLINYEQYF. As DNA, the CDR3 is TGTGCCAGCTCCGGAGGACTCATAAACTACGAGCAGTACTTC.

CDR3 DNA: TGCGCCAGCAGCCCCCTAGGACAGCCTCCTAACTATGGCTACACCTTC. This sequence encodes CASSPLGQPPNYGYTF. This chain links TRBV4-1 with TRBJ1-2, with D maybe TRBD1 (6 bases). This CDR3 has 16 residues. Germline V gene data show CDR1 as MGHRA and CDR2 as YSYEKL. Trimming removed 4 bases at V and 0 bases at J, with 15 bases between.

V gene TRBV24-1 combines with J gene TRBJ2-1; unclear D gene. This CDR3 contains 12 residues. Germline V CDR1 and CDR2: KGHDR, SFDVKD. Trimming left V 3 bases short and J 7 bases short, with 6 bases between. The CDR3 DNA reads TGTGCCACCAGTGATGGAGAAAATGAGCAGTTCTTC. Its protein is CATSDGENEQFF.

About this clone: Other DNA sequences in this specimen translate into the identical CDR3. The chain is built from TRBV18 and TRBJ1-5; 8 bases align to TRBD1. The CDR3 has 14 residues. The J segment lost 7 bases and the V segment lost 3 bases, leaving 5 bases of the junction unmatched. The germline gives CDR1 KGHSH, CDR2 LQKENI. This CDR3 is CASSPGQGDQPQHF. The CDR3 DNA reads as TGTGCCAGCTCACCCGGACAGGGCGACCAGCCCCAGCATTTT.

The V and J genes are TRBV28 and TRBJ1-2; D might be TRBD1 (6 bases). The CDR3 extends over 13 amino acids. Germline CDR1 MDHEN, CDR2 SYDVKM. V was cut by 3 bases and J by 5 bases, with 10 bases left in between. The CDR3 sequence: CASSLGAAYGYTF. As DNA, the CDR3 is TGTGCCAGCAGTTTGGGGGCAGCGTATGGCTACACCTTC.

The chain recombines TRBV28 with TRBJ1-4; no clear D gene. Trimming pared 3 bases from V and 3 bases from J, leaving 11 bases between. The germline V gene encodes CDR1 MDHEN and CDR2 SYDVKM. This CDR3 contains 15 residues. The DNA for the CDR3 is TGTGCCAGCAGTTTGTGGAGAGGGCCTAATGAAAAACTGTTTTTT. This translates into CASSLWRGPNEKLFF.

The V gene is TRBV14, the J gene TRBJ2-5, with TRBD1 as a possible D gene (5 bases). This CDR3 is built from 15 residues. Germline CDR1 is SGHDN and CDR2 is FVKESK. The ends were cut back, 3 bases at V and 1 base at J, with 12 bases in the middle. The CDR3 reads CASSQGLRGQETQYF. CDR3 bases: TGTGCCAGCAGCCAGGGTTTAAGGGGCCAAGAGACCCAGTACTTC.

The gene calls are TRBV6-1 and TRBJ1-1; 7 nucleotides match TRBD1. Per germline, CDR1 MNHNS and CDR2 SASEGT. V was clipped by 6 bases and J by 2 bases; unmatched bases: 6. The CDR3 totals 14 residues. The CDR3 nucleotides are TGTGCCAGCAGCCGGGACAGCGAAAACACTGAAGCTTTCTTT. Translation gives CASSRDSENTEAFF.

V gene TRBV9 combines with J gene TRBJ1-6, with 10 bases that match TRBD1. Trimming took 4 bases from V and 9 from J; bases not matched to a gene: 4. Germline CDR1 reads SGDLS; CDR2 reads YYNGEE. The CDR3 consists of 14 residues. CDR3 in amino acids: CASSYRTGGSPLHF. The CDR3, as DNA: TGTGCCAGCAGCTACCGGACAGGGGGTTCACCCCTCCACTTT.

The chain combines TRBV25-1 with TRBJ2-5, with 10 bases lining up with TRBD2. With V trimmed by 2 bases and J by 5 bases, 8 bases remained unmatched. CDR3 size: 16 residues. Germline V gene lookup returns CDR1 MGHDK and CDR2 SYGVNS. The CDR3 nucleotides read TGTGCCAGCAGTGAACCCCTAGCGGGAGCGGGGGAGACCCAGTACTTC. Translating it yields CASSEPLAGAGETQYF. The full variable domain, rest sourced from reference TRBV25-1 and TRBJ2-5, is EADIYQTPRYLVIGTGKKITLECSQTMGHDKMYWYQQDPGMELHLIHYSYGVNSTEKGDLSSESTVSRIRTEHFPLTLESARPSHTSQYLCASSEPLAGAGETQYFGPGTRLLVL.

The rearrangement uses TRBV28 and TRBJ2-1; no firm D call. The CDR3 sequence is 14 residues long. Germline values: CDR1 MDHEN, CDR2 SYDVKM. V was shortened by 1 base and J by 6 bases, with 10 bases between the two germline ends. The DNA for the CDR3 is TGTGCCAGCAGTTTATCAGAATCCCGCAATGAGCAGTTCTTC. It specifies CASSLSESRNEQFF.

The chain is built from TRBV20-1 and TRBJ2-7; weak D call: TRBD2 (6 bases). Germline CDR1 reads DFQATT; CDR2 reads SNEGSKA (reference sequence). V was pared by 4 bases and J by 4 bases, with 23 bases between. This CDR3 is built from 16 residues. The CDR3 spells CSAIEPYGSGPYEQYF. The CDR3 DNA is TGCAGTGCTATTGAGCCTTACGGGAGTGGGCCTTACGAGCAGTACTTC.

The chain employs TRBV7-3 and TRBJ2-7; D is possibly TRBD2 (5 bases). CDR3 length: 14 residues. Germline lookup yields CDR1 SGHTA and CDR2 FQGTGA. V lost 1 base, J lost 1 base, and 8 bases lay in between. CDR3 residues: CASSLMGESYEQYF. Here the CDR3 DNA reads TGTGCCAGCAGCTTAATGGGAGAGTCCTACGAGCAGTACTTC. Together with reference TRBV7-3 and TRBJ2-7, the CDR3 gives the full variable domain: GAGVSQTPSNKVTEKGKYVELRCDPISGHTALYWYRQSLGQGPEFLIYFQGTGAADDSGLPNDRFFAVRPEGSVSTLKIQRTERGDSAVYLCASSLMGESYEQYFGPGTRLTVT.

The chain uses TRBV7-3 and TRBJ2-3; tentative D call: TRBD2 (6 bases). Trimming left V 4 bases short and J 2 bases short, with 13 bases between. Germline V CDR1 and CDR2: SGHTA, FQGTGA. The CDR3 has 15 residues. In DNA form, the CDR3 reads TGTGCCAGCAGCTCTACCGTAGCGGCCACAGATACGCAGTATTTT. This translates into CASSSTVAATDTQYF.

The chain employs TRBV11-3 and TRBJ2-7, with D possibly matching TRBD1 (5 bases). Trimming took off 10 bases at V and 3 bases at J, with 19 bases between the two ends. The CDR3 extends over 14 amino acids. From germline, CDR1 is SGHNT and CDR2 YENEEA. CDR3: CATRQSPFCYEQYF. Written as DNA, the CDR3 is TGTGCCACAAGACAGTCACCCTTTTGCTACGAGCAGTACTTC.

The V call is TRBV5-1, the J call TRBJ1-4; D remains unclear. V dropped 4 bases and J dropped 0 bases, with 28 bases sitting between them. The CDR3 has 21 residues. Germline V lookup: CDR1 SGHRS, CDR2 YFSETQ. In DNA form, the CDR3 reads TGCGCCAGCAGCCAAGCCCACAGACACGTAAACCCATCTGCAACTAATGAAAAACTGTTTTTT. It yields the protein CASSQAHRHVNPSATNEKLFF.

This clone came up once. The chain joins TRBV9 to TRBJ2-7, with TRBD1 matching 8 bases. This CDR3 comprises 15 residues. Trimming at V came to 4 bases and at J to 0 bases, leaving 6 bases not matched to a gene. CDR1 and CDR2 (germline): SGDLS, YYNGEE. In nucleotides, the CDR3 is TGTGCCAGCAGCACGGGACAGGCGCGCTCCTACGAGCAGTACTTC. This codes for CASSTGQARSYEQYF.

The rearrangement joins TRBV5-1 to TRBJ1-2; weak D call: TRBD1 (5 bases). This CDR3 region has 14 residues. CDR1 and CDR2 (germline): SGHRS, YFSETQ. Trimming cost V 4 bases and J 2 bases, with 12 bases left between them. CDR3 protein: CASSTGALNYGYTF. The CDR3 DNA sequence: TGCGCCAGCAGCACAGGAGCCCTAAACTATGGCTACACCTTC.

A single count supports this clone. The chain employs TRBV20-1 and TRBJ2-5; TRBD2 matches at 7 bases. The germline V gene has CDR1 DFQATT and CDR2 SNEGSKA (reference sequence). The CDR3 runs 13 residues. Germline trimming cut 3 bases from V and 3 bases from J; bases unmatched to any gene: 4. Written as DNA, the CDR3 is TGCAGTGCTAGTGGGGGGGTTAAAGAGACCCAGTACTTC. Encoded protein: CSASGGVKETQYF.